The rows below give T cell receptor beta chains drawn from one sample of a study of T-cell memory formation after mild COVID-19. Each CDR3 protein gets one entry after TCRdb re-called the 5' RACE reads with MiXCR. Here the sample spans some 450,000 distinct CDR3 sequences, 20% being singletons. Input material: PBMCs or a T cell subset sorted from them (not recorded which). These receptors were collected from an adult woman who had mild COVID-19 (a few samples of this study predate the infection). Cell type and time point are not known. Both conserved end residues are part of each CDR3. Fields, in order: CDR3 DNA, CDR3 protein, CDR3 length, clone size, J gene, V gene, D gene. A D gene is named only where the DNA matches it firmly. The size entry is marked missing in some rows and otherwise reads once, few, many or a size class.

DNA: TGTGCCAGCAGAGGTTGGGGCCACGAGCAGTACTTC
CDR3: CASRGWGHEQYF
length: 12
size: few
J: TRBJ2-7
V: TRBV6-2/TRBV6-3
D: .

DNA: TGTGCCAGCTCATCCTCCGGGGGGGGGCACGAGCAGTACTTC
CDR3: CASSSSGGGHEQYF
length: 14
size: .
J: TRBJ2-7
V: TRBV18
D: TRBD2

DNA: TGTGCCAGCAGCTACAGACTCATGAACACTGAAGCTTTCTTT
CDR3: CASSYRLMNTEAFF
length: 14
size: few
J: TRBJ1-1
V: TRBV6-5
D: .

DNA: TGTGCCAGCAGTAGGGGACTCTTAAATGAGCAGTTCTTC
CDR3: CASSRGLLNEQFF
length: 13
size: few
J: TRBJ2-1
V: TRBV12-3/TRBV12-4
D: .

DNA: TGTGCCAGCAGTTATGGAGTTAGCGGGACCTACAATGAGCAGTTCTTC
CDR3: CASSYGVSGTYNEQFF
length: 16
size: few
J: TRBJ2-1
V: TRBV6-5
D: TRBD2

DNA: TGTGCCAGCAGGACTACCCTTTACGAGCAGTACTTC
CDR3: CASRTTLYEQYF
length: 12
size: .
J: TRBJ2-7
V: TRBV7-2
D: .

DNA: TGTGCCTGGAGTGTAAGTGTGCGTGGTGAAGCTTTCTTT
CDR3: CAWSVSVRGEAFF
length: 13
size: .
J: TRBJ1-1
V: TRBV30
D: .

DNA: TGCGCCAGCAGCCAAGATTCGAGGGCAGGAGCTCAAGAGACCCAGTACTTC
CDR3: CASSQDSRAGAQETQYF
length: 17
size: .
J: TRBJ2-5
V: TRBV4-1
D: .

DNA: TGTGCCAGCAGCCAGATGGACAGGGGGTCCTACAATGAGCAGTTCTTC
CDR3: CASSQMDRGSYNEQFF
length: 16
size: .
J: TRBJ2-1
V: TRBV4-2
D: TRBD1

DNA: TGTGCCAGAAGCCAAGATTATAGCCACGAGCAGTACTTC
CDR3: CARSQDYSHEQYF
length: 13
size: .
J: TRBJ2-7
V: TRBV3-1
D: .

DNA: TGTGCCAGCAGCGTAGACGGGGGGCGCGATTCACCCCTCCACTTT
CDR3: CASSVDGGRDSPLHF
length: 15
size: .
J: TRBJ1-6
V: TRBV9
D: .

DNA: TGTGCCAGCAGCCGCCTGCCGGCCTCCTATGGCTACACCTTC
CDR3: CASSRLPASYGYTF
length: 14
size: few
J: TRBJ1-2
V: TRBV7-3
D: .

DNA: TGTGCCACCAGCAGAGAAAGGTCTTATGGCTACACCTTC
CDR3: CATSRERSYGYTF
length: 13
size: .
J: TRBJ1-2
V: TRBV15
D: .

DNA: TGCGCCAGCAGCTTCCTTCCGGGGTACCAAGAGACCCAGTACTTC
CDR3: CASSFLPGYQETQYF
length: 15
size: .
J: TRBJ2-5
V: TRBV5-1
D: .

DNA: TGTGCCAGCAGCACTTGGGACAACACTTACAATGAGCAGTTCTTC
CDR3: CASSTWDNTYNEQFF
length: 15
size: few
J: TRBJ2-1
V: TRBV5-4
D: .

DNA: TGTGCCAGCAGCGGACAGGGGGCGGGAGAGCAGTACTTC
CDR3: CASSGQGAGEQYF
length: 13
size: few
J: TRBJ2-7
V: TRBV9
D: TRBD1

DNA: TGTGCCACCAGTGATTTTGGCAGGGGCGAGCAGTACTTC
CDR3: CATSDFGRGEQYF
length: 13
size: .
J: TRBJ2-7
V: TRBV24-1
D: .

DNA: TGCAGCGTAGAGCGGGTGGGCAATTTTGGGAATGAGCAGTTCTTC
CDR3: CSVERVGNFGNEQFF
length: 15
size: .
J: TRBJ2-1
V: TRBV29-1
D: .

DNA: TGTGCCAGCAGATTAGCCGGGTACCAAGAGACCCAGTACTTC
CDR3: CASRLAGYQETQYF
length: 14
size: .
J: TRBJ2-5
V: TRBV12-3/TRBV12-4
D: .

DNA: TGTGCCAGCAGCGTAGGCCCCCGGTTGGACACCGGGGAGCTGTTTTTT
CDR3: CASSVGPRLDTGELFF
length: 16
size: .
J: TRBJ2-2
V: TRBV9
D: .

DNA: TGTGCCAGCAGTTACGAAGGGGTTCAGCCCCAGCATTTT
CDR3: CASSYEGVQPQHF
length: 13
size: few
J: TRBJ1-5
V: TRBV6-2/TRBV6-3
D: .

DNA: TGTGCCACCAGATCCGGGTTAAAAGAGACCCAGTACTTC
CDR3: CATRSGLKETQYF
length: 13
size: once
J: TRBJ2-5
V: TRBV24-1
D: .

DNA: TGCGCCAGCAGCTCGGACATCCCCGCAACTAATGAAAAACTGTTTTTT
CDR3: CASSSDIPATNEKLFF
length: 16
size: .
J: TRBJ1-4
V: TRBV5-1
D: .

DNA: TGTGCCAGCAGCTCCTTCGGGGGCCTCTCTGGGGCCAACGTCCTGACTTTC
CDR3: CASSSFGGLSGANVLTF
length: 17
size: few
J: TRBJ2-6
V: TRBV7-2
D: .

DNA: TGTGCCAGCAGCGCCCCTGGCAGGGAAGGCTATGGCTACACCTTC
CDR3: CASSAPGREGYGYTF
length: 15
size: .
J: TRBJ1-2
V: TRBV7-2
D: .

DNA: TGTGCCAGCAGCTTAGGACCGAGGGGACAGACCTACGAGCAGTACTTC
CDR3: CASSLGPRGQTYEQYF
length: 16
size: many
J: TRBJ2-7
V: TRBV7-9
D: TRBD1

DNA: TGTGCCAGCAGCTTACTCGGGGTCAACTCCTACGAGCAGTACTTC
CDR3: CASSLLGVNSYEQYF
length: 15
size: .
J: TRBJ2-7
V: TRBV7-9
D: .

DNA: TGCAGTGCTACCGCGACTAGCGGGGCCACAGATACGCAGTATTTT
CDR3: CSATATSGATDTQYF
length: 15
size: few
J: TRBJ2-3
V: TRBV20-1
D: TRBD2

DNA: TGCAGTGCTAGAGATGCTAGGCAGGGTTCTTCACCCCTCCACTTT
CDR3: CSARDARQGSSPLHF
length: 15
size: few
J: TRBJ1-6
V: TRBV20-1
D: .

DNA: TGTGCCACCAGGCCGGGGGAAGCCACTGAAGCTTTCTTT
CDR3: CATRPGEATEAFF
length: 13
size: .
J: TRBJ1-1
V: TRBV24-1
D: .

DNA: TGTGCCACCAGCAGAGATCGGGACAGGGGTTACGAGCAGTACTTC
CDR3: CATSRDRDRGYEQYF
length: 15
size: few
J: TRBJ2-7
V: TRBV15
D: TRBD1

DNA: TGCGCCAGCAGCTTTGGCAGCCAGTCCTACGAGCAGTACTTC
CDR3: CASSFGSQSYEQYF
length: 14
size: .
J: TRBJ2-7
V: TRBV5-1
D: .

DNA: TGTGCCAGCAGCTTATCCAGGGTTCCTGAAGCTTTCTTT
CDR3: CASSLSRVPEAFF
length: 13
size: few
J: TRBJ1-1
V: TRBV7-9
D: .

DNA: TGCGCCAGCAGCGAGGCGGGAGGGCCATGGGAGACCCAGTACTTC
CDR3: CASSEAGGPWETQYF
length: 15
size: .
J: TRBJ2-5
V: TRBV5-1
D: TRBD2

DNA: TGTGCCAGCGGCCGGGACCGATTGTCCGGGGAGCTGTTTTTT
CDR3: CASGRDRLSGELFF
length: 14
size: few
J: TRBJ2-2
V: TRBV2
D: .

DNA: TGCGCCAGCAGCTTGGCCCGGGTCGGCAATGAGCAGTTCTTC
CDR3: CASSLARVGNEQFF
length: 14
size: few
J: TRBJ2-1
V: TRBV5-1
D: .

DNA: TGTGCCATCCGGGCTAGCGGAAGCACAGATACGCAGTATTTT
CDR3: CAIRASGSTDTQYF
length: 14
size: .
J: TRBJ2-3
V: TRBV10-3
D: TRBD2

DNA: TGTGCCAGCAGCTTAACAGGACAAACTGAAGCTTTCTTT
CDR3: CASSLTGQTEAFF
length: 13
size: .
J: TRBJ1-1
V: TRBV7-9
D: .

DNA: TGTGCCAGCAGTTTAACCCGGCAGGACCCTTATGGCTACACCTTC
CDR3: CASSLTRQDPYGYTF
length: 15
size: few
J: TRBJ1-2
V: TRBV12-3/TRBV12-4
D: .

DNA: TGTGCCACCGGAGGACTAGCGGGGGTTCGGGAGACCCAGTACTTC
CDR3: CATGGLAGVRETQYF
length: 15
size: few
J: TRBJ2-5
V: TRBV12-3/TRBV12-4
D: TRBD2

DNA: TGTGCCAGCAGCTTAGAGAACCGGGACAGGAACTATGGCTACACCTTC
CDR3: CASSLENRDRNYGYTF
length: 16
size: few
J: TRBJ1-2
V: TRBV7-2
D: TRBD1

DNA: TGCAGCGTTGCACAGGTCTATGGCTACACCTTC
CDR3: CSVAQVYGYTF
length: 11
size: few
J: TRBJ1-2
V: TRBV29-1
D: .

DNA: TGTGCCAGCAGCTCCCATCCAAAAGGCACCTATGGCTACACCTTC
CDR3: CASSSHPKGTYGYTF
length: 15
size: few
J: TRBJ1-2
V: TRBV11-1
D: .

DNA: TGTGCCAGCAGCCAAGTTATGCGGGGGGGCCGGAATGAGCAGTTCTTC
CDR3: CASSQVMRGGRNEQFF
length: 16
size: .
J: TRBJ2-1
V: TRBV3-1
D: TRBD2

DNA: TGTGCCAGCAGCGTAGTAGCAGTCTCCTACAATGAGCAGTTCTTC
CDR3: CASSVVAVSYNEQFF
length: 15
size: .
J: TRBJ2-1
V: TRBV9
D: .

DNA: TGTGCCAGCAGCCCACCGGAGTACACCATATATTTT
CDR3: CASSPPEYTIYF
length: 12
size: .
J: TRBJ1-3
V: TRBV7-2
D: .